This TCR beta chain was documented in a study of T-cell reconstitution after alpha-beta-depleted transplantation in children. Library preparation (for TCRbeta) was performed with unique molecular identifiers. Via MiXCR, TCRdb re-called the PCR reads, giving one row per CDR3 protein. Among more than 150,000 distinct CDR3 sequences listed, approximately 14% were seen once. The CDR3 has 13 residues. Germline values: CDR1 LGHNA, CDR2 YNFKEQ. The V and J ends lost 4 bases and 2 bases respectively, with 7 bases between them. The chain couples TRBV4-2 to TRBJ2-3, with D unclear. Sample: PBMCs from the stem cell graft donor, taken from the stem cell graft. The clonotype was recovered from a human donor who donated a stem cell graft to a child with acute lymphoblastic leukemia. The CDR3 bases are TGTGCCAGCAGCCCCTACCTCACAGATACGCAGTATTTT. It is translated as CASSPYLTDTQYF.